This passage covers 5 T cell receptor beta chains from one sample sequenced in a study of T cell responses to AZD1222 COVID-19 vaccine. Sequenced by immunoSEQ multiplex PCR; TCRdb stores in-frame clones only, minus some. Of 95,000 to 150,000 clones in the sample, approximately 91% were seen once. Sequencing was performed on peripheral blood, taken on day 0 of AZD1222 vaccination. The source is an adult in good health.

The V call is TRBV7-6, the J call TRBJ2-1; perhaps TRBD2 as D (6 bases). The CDR3 covers 15 residues. The V end lost 5 bases, the J end lost 6 bases, and 17 bases lay between the germline ends. Germline values: CDR1 SGHVS, CDR2 FNYEAQ. The CDR3 is CASSPSRRDLNEQFF. The CDR3 nucleotides are TGTGCCAGCAGCCCGAGTCGGCGGGATCTCAATGAGCAGTTCTTC.

V gene TRBV14 combines with J gene TRBJ1-6, with 7 positions matching TRBD1. Per the germline V gene, CDR1 is SGHDN and CDR2 is FVKESK. Trimming at V came to 6 bases and at J to 6 bases, leaving 5 bases not matched to a gene. The CDR3 sequence is 14 residues long. The CDR3 loop reads CASSEQGFNSPLHF. The CDR3 DNA follows: TGTGCCAGCAGTGAACAGGGGTTTAATTCACCCCTCCACTTT.

As concerns this clone: The junction shows a germline mismatch at one end, possibly a read error. The V gene is TRBV5-1, the J gene TRBJ2-7; TRBD1 aligns across 8 bases. This CDR3 is 13 amino acids long. CDR1 is SGHRS, CDR2 YFSETQ, per germline. The chain's CDR3 is CASSLGQGKDLVF. CDR3 DNA sequence: TGCGCCAGCAGTCTTGGACAGGGAAAGGACCTAGTCTTC.

The rearrangement joins TRBV27 to TRBJ2-3; weak D call: TRBD2 (5 bases). The CDR3 has 17 residues. With 2 bases removed from V and 0 bases from J, the gap between germline ends came to 15 bases. Germline V gene lookup returns CDR1 MNHEY and CDR2 SMNVEV (reference sequence). The CDR3 DNA reads as TGTGCCAGCAGTTTAAACGGCGGACTTGCTAGCACAGATACGCAGTATTTT. It codes for CASSLNGGLASTDTQYF.

The CDR3 DNA is TGCGCCAGCAGCTTGTACGGGTCCAGCAATCAGCCCCAGCATTTT. Residues: CASSLYGSSNQPQHF. The chain recombines TRBV5-1 with TRBJ1-5, with unresolved D. Deletions cut 1 base from V and 1 base from J, with 9 bases between. Germline V CDR1 and CDR2: SGHRS, YFSETQ. The CDR3 sequence is 15 residues long.